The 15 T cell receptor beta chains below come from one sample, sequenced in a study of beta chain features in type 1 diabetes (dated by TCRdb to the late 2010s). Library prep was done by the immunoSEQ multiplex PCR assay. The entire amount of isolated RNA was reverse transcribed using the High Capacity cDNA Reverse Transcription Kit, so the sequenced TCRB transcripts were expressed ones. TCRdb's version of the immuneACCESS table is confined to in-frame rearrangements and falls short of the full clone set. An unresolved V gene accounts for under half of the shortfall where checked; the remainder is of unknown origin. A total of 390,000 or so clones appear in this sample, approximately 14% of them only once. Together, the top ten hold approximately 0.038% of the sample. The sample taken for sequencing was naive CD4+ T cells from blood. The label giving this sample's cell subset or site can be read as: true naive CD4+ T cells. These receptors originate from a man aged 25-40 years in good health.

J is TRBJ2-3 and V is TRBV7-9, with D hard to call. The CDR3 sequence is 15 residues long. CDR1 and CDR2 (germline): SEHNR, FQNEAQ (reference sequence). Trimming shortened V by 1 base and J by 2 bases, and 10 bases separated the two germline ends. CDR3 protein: CASSLVAVNTDTQYF. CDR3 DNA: TGTGCCAGCAGCTTAGTTGCAGTTAACACAGATACGCAGTATTTT.

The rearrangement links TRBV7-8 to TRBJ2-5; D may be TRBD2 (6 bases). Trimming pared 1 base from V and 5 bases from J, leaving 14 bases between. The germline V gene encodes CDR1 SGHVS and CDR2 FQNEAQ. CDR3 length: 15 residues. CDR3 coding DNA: TGTGCCAGCAGCTTAGGCCAGCGGGCCGTGGAGACCCAGTACTTC. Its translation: CASSLGQRAVETQYF.

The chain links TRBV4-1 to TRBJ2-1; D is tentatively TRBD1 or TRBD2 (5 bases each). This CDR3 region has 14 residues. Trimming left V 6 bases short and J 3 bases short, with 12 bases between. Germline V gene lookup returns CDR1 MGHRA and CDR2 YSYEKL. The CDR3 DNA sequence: TGCGCCAGCAGGGGACGGGCAATCTACAATGAGCAGTTCTTC. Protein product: CASRGRAIYNEQFF.

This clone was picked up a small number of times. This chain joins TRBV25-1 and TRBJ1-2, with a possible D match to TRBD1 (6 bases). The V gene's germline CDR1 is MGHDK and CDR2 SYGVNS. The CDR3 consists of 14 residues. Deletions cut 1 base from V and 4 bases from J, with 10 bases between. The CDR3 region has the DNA TGTGCCAGCAGTGAATGGGGGCAGGGCTATGGCTACACCTTC. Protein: CASSEWGQGYGYTF.

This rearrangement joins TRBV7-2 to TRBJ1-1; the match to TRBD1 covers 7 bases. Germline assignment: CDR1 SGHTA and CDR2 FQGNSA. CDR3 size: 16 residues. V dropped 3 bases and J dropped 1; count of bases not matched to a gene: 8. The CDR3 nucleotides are TGTGCCAGCAGCTTTCCACAGGGGATCGGGAACACTGAAGCTTTCTTT. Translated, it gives CASSFPQGIGNTEAFF.

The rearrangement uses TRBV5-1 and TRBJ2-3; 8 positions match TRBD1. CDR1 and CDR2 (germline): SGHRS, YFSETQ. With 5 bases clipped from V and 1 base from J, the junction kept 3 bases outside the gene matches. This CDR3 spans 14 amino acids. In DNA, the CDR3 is TGCGCCAGCAGACAGGGACAGGGCACAGATACGCAGTATTTT. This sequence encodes CASRQGQGTDTQYF.

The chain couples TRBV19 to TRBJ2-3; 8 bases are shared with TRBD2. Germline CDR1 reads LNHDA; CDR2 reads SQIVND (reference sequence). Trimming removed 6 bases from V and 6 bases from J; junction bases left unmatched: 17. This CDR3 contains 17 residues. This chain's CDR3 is CASSFARGGKVVDTQYF. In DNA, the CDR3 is TGTGCCAGTAGCTTCGCCCGGGGGGGCAAAGTTGTGGATACGCAGTATTTT.

The CDR3 nucleotides are TGTGCCAGCAGGCAGAGGGAGGTGGATGAGCAGTTCTTC. Translating it yields CASRQREVDEQFF. The rearrangement links TRBV6-1 to TRBJ2-1; a weak D match, TRBD2 (6 bases). This CDR3 comprises 13 residues. Germline CDR1 is MNHNS and CDR2 is SASEGT. The V and J ends lost 6 bases and 8 bases respectively, with 14 bases between them.

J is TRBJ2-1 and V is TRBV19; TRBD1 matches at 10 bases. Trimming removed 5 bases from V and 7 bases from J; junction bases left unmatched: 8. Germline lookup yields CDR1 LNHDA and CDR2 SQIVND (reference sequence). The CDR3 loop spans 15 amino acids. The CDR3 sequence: CASSPIPGQGNEQFF. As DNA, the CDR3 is TGTGCCAGTAGTCCAATTCCGGGACAGGGGAATGAGCAGTTCTTC.

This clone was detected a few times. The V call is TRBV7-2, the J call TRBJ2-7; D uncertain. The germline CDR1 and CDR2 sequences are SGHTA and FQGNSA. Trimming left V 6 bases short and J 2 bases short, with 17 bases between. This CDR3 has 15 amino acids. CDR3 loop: CASRYPPPTTYEQYV. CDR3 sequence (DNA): TGTGCCAGCAGATACCCGCCCCCGACAACCTACGAGCAGTACGTC.

CDR3 sequence: CAISDGRSQTQYF. The DNA of the CDR3 is TGTGCCATCTCCGATGGACGAAGCCAGACCCAGTACTTC. The chain recombines TRBV10-3 with TRBJ2-5; D gene unclear. Between the trimmed V and J ends, which lost 8 bases and 6 bases, there was a span of 16 bases. The germline CDR1 and CDR2 sequences are ENHRY and SYGVKD. The CDR3 has 13 residues.

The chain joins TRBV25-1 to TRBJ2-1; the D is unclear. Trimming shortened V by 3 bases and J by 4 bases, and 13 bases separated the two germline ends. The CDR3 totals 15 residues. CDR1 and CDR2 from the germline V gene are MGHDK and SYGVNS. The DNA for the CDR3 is TGTGCCAGCAGTGAGAGGTCGCTTAATTACAATGAGCAGTTCTTC. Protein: CASSERSLNYNEQFF.

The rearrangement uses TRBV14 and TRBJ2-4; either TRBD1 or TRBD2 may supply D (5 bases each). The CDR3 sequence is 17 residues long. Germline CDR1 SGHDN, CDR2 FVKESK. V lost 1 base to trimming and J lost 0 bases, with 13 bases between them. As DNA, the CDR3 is TGTGCCAGCAGCCAAGGTCCGGGACCCGGAGCCAAAAACATTCAGTACTTC. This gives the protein CASSQGPGPGAKNIQYF.

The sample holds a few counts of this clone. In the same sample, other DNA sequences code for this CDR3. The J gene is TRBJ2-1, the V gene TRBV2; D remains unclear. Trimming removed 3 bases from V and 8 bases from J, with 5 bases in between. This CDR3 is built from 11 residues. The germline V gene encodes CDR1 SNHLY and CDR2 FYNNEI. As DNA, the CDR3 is TGTGCCAGCAGTGAGTTATATGAGCAGTTCTTC. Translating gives CASSELYEQFF.

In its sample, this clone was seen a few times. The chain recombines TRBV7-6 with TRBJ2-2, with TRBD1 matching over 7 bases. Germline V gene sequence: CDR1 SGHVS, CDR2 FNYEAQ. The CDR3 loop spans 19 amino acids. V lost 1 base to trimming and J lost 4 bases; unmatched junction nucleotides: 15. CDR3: CASSLEPEFGTASTGELFF. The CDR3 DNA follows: TGTGCCAGCAGCTTAGAACCAGAATTCGGGACAGCCTCCACCGGGGAGCTGTTTTTT. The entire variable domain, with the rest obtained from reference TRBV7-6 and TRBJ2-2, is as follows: GAGVSQSPRYKVTKRGQDVALRCDPISGHVSLYWYRQALGQGPEFLTYFNYEAQQDKSGLPNDRFSAERPEGSISTLTIQRTEQRDSAMYRCASSLEPEFGTASTGELFFGEGSRLTVL.